The T cell receptor (beta chain) described here comes from a study of blood T cell repertoires in COVID-19 (TCRdb year 2020). Notes on the research overall: Collaborator samples came from the United States, Italy and Spain and covered acute and convalescent phases of COVID-19. The material from the prospective study consisted of cDNA or gDNA derived from T cells, B-cell-depleted T cells, or PBMCs. HLA class I and class II types, where available, came from metadata supplied by the sample provider rather than from assay-based typing. The dataset comprised deeply sampled blood TCRbeta repertoires from subjects exposed to, actively infected with, or recovered from COVID-19. Samples were obtained from the ongoing ImmuneRACE study (first 160 participants) and from 1,000 to 1,500 subjects provided by 6 global collaborators. The repertoires were released in a freely available public database meant as a resource for research on the immune response to SARS-CoV-2. A de-identified subject ID, COVID-19 status, age in years and sex were almost always included in the sample metadata. Findings and caveats that apply to the study as a whole: The quantity of clinical and demographic metadata differed by source and by participant and was supplied without curation.

In the case of this clone: The antigen it recognizes is unknown. It has no much larger one-base neighbor in the sample; base qualities were not kept.

TCRbeta CDR3 regions were amplified from genomic DNA by means of the immunoSEQ Assay, a bias-controlled multiplex PCR. The authors' analysis ran thus. The number of nucleated cells in each sample was estimated by amplification of reference gene primers within the assay. Sequence reads were collapsed and filtered to measure the absolute abundance of every unique TCRbeta CDR3 rearrangement. For each sample, productive Simpson clonality was calculated by taking the square root of Simpson's diversity index across productive rearrangements. The table comes from immuneACCESS by way of TCRdb, which keeps in-frame sequences with V and J called. Part of the clones is missing from these tables; in studies checked, under half for an unresolved V gene and the rest for unknown reasons. V, J and clone size were drawn from that table, and D and trimming were deduced from the DNA. This sample holds some 300,000 clones; over 85% were observed only once. The ten largest make up over 9% of the sample.

Participants in the prospective study were enrolled through a virtual design, were aged roughly 18 to 100 years, and lived in roughly 26 United States geographic areas. In the prospective study, participants were assigned to cohorts based on the clinical history participants reported in a screening survey and a study questionnaire. ImmuneRACE Cohort 3 recovered participants were defined by two consecutive negative NP/OP PCR tests, healthcare professional clearance, or symptom resolution. Each participant in the prospective study had whole blood, serum and a nasopharyngeal or oropharyngeal swab collected by mobile phlebotomists. Participants in the prospective study had the option to provide additional blood draws and questionnaires over an approximately 2-month period. Prospective study blood samples were shipped either frozen or at room temperature before DNA extraction. The material sequenced was PBMCs or T cells enriched from blood (not recorded which). The receptor comes from a woman between 25 and 40 years old who had recovered from COVID-19.

The DNA reads as follows: TGTGCCAGCAGACTCAACAGGGCTTCACCCCTCCACTTT. It encodes CASRLNRASPLHF. Recombination linked TRBV7-2 to TRBJ1-6, with TRBD1 as a weak D call on 6 bases. The CDR3 measures 13 amino acids from cysteine to phenylalanine. Only the CDR3 part of the read is kept: 39 bases, read in frame from the first base. Cut back by 6 bases and 9 bases, the V and J ends lie 12 bases apart. Per the germline V gene, SGHTA is the CDR1 and FQGNSA is the CDR2.